This TCR beta chain originates from a study of blood T cell repertoires in COVID-19. This clone has at least ten counts. Original processing methods: The authors estimated nucleated cell counts from reference gene primer amplification. Sequenced by immunoSEQ multiplex PCR; TCRdb stores in-frame clones only, minus some. Clone size and V and J calls were adopted from that table, with D and trimming inferred from the DNA. The repertoire consists of about 250,000 clones, with 82% occurring once and the leading ten covering about 5%. Assignment of participants to cohorts was predicated upon participant-reported clinical history. The receptor was isolated from a man in his forties or fifties who had been exposed to COVID-19. Input material: PBMCs or T cells enriched from blood (not recorded which).

CDR3 amino acids: CASSREPYEQYF. As DNA, the CDR3 is TGTGCCAGCAGCCGGGAACCCTACGAGCAGTACTTC. The chain has TRBV7-9 and TRBJ2-7, with a tentative D call TRBD2 (5 bases). Between the trimmed V and J ends, which lost 5 bases and 2 bases, there was a span of 7 bases. The CDR3 covers 12 residues. Germline CDR1 reads SEHNR; CDR2 reads FQNEAQ (reference sequence).